This entry lists 10 T cell receptor beta chains sequenced from one sample in a study of cytomegalovirus exposure and HLA in healthy donors. 13 Jbeta primers and 60 Vbeta primers were used for the PCR. Generated by immunoSEQ multiplex PCR, the TCRdb table keeps only in-frame clones and is missing some. The sample carries about 230,000 clones, approximately 87% recorded once. Sequencing used PBMCs. The receptor set was obtained from a human donor in good health.

The sample holds a few counts of this clone. The chain has TRBV5-6 and TRBJ1-5, with D unresolved. The CDR3 sequence is 14 residues long. Germline CDR1 and CDR2: SGHDT and YYEEEE. Trimming pared 0 bases from V and 4 bases from J, leaving 8 bases between. The CDR3 region has the DNA TGTGCCAGCAGCTTGGGGGAGGGTAATCAGCCCCAGCATTTT. Translating it yields CASSLGEGNQPQHF.

For this clone: It is likely a read error, because the conserved phenylalanine at the end of the CDR3 is missing. The chain joins TRBV4-1 to TRBJ1-6; tentative D call: TRBD1 (6 bases). Trimming took 1 base from V and 5 from J, leaving 12 bases between them. The V gene's germline CDR1 is MGHRA and CDR2 YSYEKL. This CDR3 spans 16 amino acids. The CDR3: CASSQVYRDNNSPLHC. DNA of the CDR3: TGCGCCAGCAGCCAAGTCTACAGGGATAATAATTCACCCCTCCACTGT.

V usage is TRBV27 and J usage is TRBJ2-2; 11 bases agree with TRBD2. The germline V gene encodes CDR1 MNHEY and CDR2 SMNVEV (reference sequence). The CDR3 contains 18 residues. V was clipped by 2 bases and J by 0 bases; unmatched bases: 5. CDR3 region: CASSLRGLAEPNTGELFF. The CDR3 DNA reads as TGTGCCAGCAGTTTAAGGGGACTAGCGGAACCGAACACCGGGGAGCTGTTTTTT.

The V call is TRBV2, the J call TRBJ1-5; D not resolved. Germline V lookup: CDR1 SNHLY, CDR2 FYNNEI. The CDR3 is 13 amino acids. V dropped 6 bases and J dropped 4 bases, with 10 bases sitting between them. DNA of the CDR3: TGTGCCAGCAGGTCGCAGACAAATCAGCCCCAGCATTTT. Its protein is CASRSQTNQPQHF.

In its sample, this clone was seen once. The J gene is TRBJ1-5, the V gene TRBV28, with 7 bases lining up with TRBD1. In germline, CDR1 is MDHEN, CDR2 SYDVKM. The CDR3 contains 13 residues. After removal of 4 bases from V and 5 bases from J, the junction contained 2 bases not matched to a gene. The CDR3 region has the DNA TGTGCCAGCAGTTATCAGGGGGATCAGCCCCAGCATTTT. It specifies CASSYQGDQPQHF.

The V gene is TRBV6-4, the J gene TRBJ2-1; 14 nucleotides match TRBD2. This CDR3 region has 16 residues. Germline loops: CDR1 MRHNA, CDR2 SNTAGT. The trim removed 6 bases at V and 4 bases at J, leaving 5 bases unmatched. This chain's CDR3 is CASSARTSGRYNEQFF. The CDR3 nucleotides are TGTGCCAGCAGCGCAAGGACTAGCGGGAGGTACAATGAGCAGTTCTTC.

In its sample, this clone was seen once. The chain has TRBV27 and TRBJ1-5, with 8 bases fitting TRBD1. The CDR3 has 15 amino acids. In germline, CDR1 is MNHEY, CDR2 SMNVEV (reference sequence). CDR3 sequence (DNA): TGTGTATGTCTAGGACAGGGACAAGACAATCAGCCCCAGCATTTT. It codes for CVCLGQGQDNQPQHF.

The table lists this clone with a count of one. V is TRBV5-1 and J is TRBJ1-1; TRBD1 is a possible D gene (6 bases). The V end was cut by 4 bases, the J end by 3 bases, with 16 bases between. Germline V gene sequence: CDR1 SGHRS, CDR2 YFSETQ. This CDR3 comprises 15 residues. CDR3 loop: CASSLGHRRDTEAFF. For the CDR3, the DNA is TGCGCCAGCAGCCTGGGACATAGGAGGGACACTGAAGCTTTCTTT.

The rearrangement uses TRBV19 and TRBJ1-1; D gene ambiguous. V was shortened by 8 bases and J by 1 base, with 14 bases between the two germline ends. Germline lookup yields CDR1 LNHDA and CDR2 SQIVND (reference sequence). This CDR3 spans 14 amino acids. The CDR3 nucleotides read TGTGCCAGTCGGAGGGAGGCGGGGAACACTGAAGCTTTCTTT. The encoded protein is CASRREAGNTEAFF.

The genes are TRBV7-2 and TRBJ2-3, with 16 nucleotides matching TRBD2. V lost 1 base and J lost 11; bases outside the gene matches: 9. Looked up from germline, CDR1 is SGHTA and CDR2 is FQGNSA. CDR3 length: 17 amino acids. In DNA form, the CDR3 reads TGTGCCAGCAGCTTAGACAGACCGGGACTAGCGGGAGGGGGGCAGTATTTT. It is translated as CASSLDRPGLAGGGQYF. The full variable domain, rest sourced from reference TRBV7-2 and TRBJ2-3, is GAGVSQSPSNKVTEKGKDVELRCDPISGHTALYWYRQSLGQGLEFLIYFQGNSAPDKSGLPSDRFSAERTGGSVSTLTIQRTQQEDSAVYLCASSLDRPGLAGGGQYFGPGTRLTVL.